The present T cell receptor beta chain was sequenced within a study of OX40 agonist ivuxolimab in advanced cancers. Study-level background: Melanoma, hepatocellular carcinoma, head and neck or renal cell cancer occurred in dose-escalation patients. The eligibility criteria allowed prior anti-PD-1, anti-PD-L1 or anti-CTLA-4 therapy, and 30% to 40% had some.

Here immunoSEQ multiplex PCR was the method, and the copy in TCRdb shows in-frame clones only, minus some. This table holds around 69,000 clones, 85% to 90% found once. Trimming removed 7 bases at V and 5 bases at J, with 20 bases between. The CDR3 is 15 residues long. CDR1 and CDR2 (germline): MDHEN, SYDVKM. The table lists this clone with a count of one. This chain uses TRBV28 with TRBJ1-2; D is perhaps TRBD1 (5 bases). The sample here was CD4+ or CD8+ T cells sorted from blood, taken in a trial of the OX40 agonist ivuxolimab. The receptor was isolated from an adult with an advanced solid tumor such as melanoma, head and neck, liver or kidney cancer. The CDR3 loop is CASTYPRGEGYGYTF. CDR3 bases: TGTGCCAGCACCTACCCAAGGGGTGAGGGATATGGCTACACCTTC.